This T cell receptor (beta chain) was found in a study of OX40 agonist ivuxolimab in advanced cancers. Enrollment shut out patients with autoimmune disease history or systemic immunosuppression. The CDR3 has 17 amino acids. Trimming removed 5 bases at V and 3 bases at J, with 20 bases between. Germline-derived CDR1 and CDR2 are SEHNR and FQNEAQ (reference sequence). Produced via immunoSEQ multiplex PCR; TCRdb's table is partial and in-frame only. The table lists about 60,000 clones, more than 70% of them singletons. The clonotype was recovered from an adult with an advanced solid tumor such as melanoma, head and neck, liver or kidney cancer. The sequencing used CD4+ or CD8+ T cells sorted from blood, collected in a trial of the OX40 agonist ivuxolimab. This chain links TRBV7-9 with TRBJ2-1; D might be TRBD1 (6 bases). The CDR3 loop is CASSPSKLGADYNEQFF. Written as DNA, the CDR3 is TGTGCCAGCAGCCCAAGTAAATTGGGGGCCGACTACAATGAGCAGTTCTTC.